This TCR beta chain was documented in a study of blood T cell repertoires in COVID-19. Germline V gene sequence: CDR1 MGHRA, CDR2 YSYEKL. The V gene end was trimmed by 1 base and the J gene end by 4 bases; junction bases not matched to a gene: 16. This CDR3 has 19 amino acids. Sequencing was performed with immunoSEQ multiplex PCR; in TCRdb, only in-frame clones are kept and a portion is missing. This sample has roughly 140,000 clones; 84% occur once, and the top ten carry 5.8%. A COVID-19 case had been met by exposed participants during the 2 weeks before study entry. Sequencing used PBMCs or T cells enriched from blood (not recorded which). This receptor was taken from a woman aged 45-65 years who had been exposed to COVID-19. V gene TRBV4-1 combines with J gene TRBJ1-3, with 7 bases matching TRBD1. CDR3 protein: CASSQAPTVTGSAGNTIYF. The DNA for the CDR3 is TGCGCCAGCAGCCAAGCTCCTACAGTGACAGGGAGTGCAGGAAACACCATATATTTT.